A single sample is the source of the 32 T cell receptor beta chains below, sequenced in a study of Graves' ophthalmopathy and Graves' hyperthyroidism. Amplifying from RNA transcripts, the study obtained TCR beta CDR3 regions. An opening RT-PCR round employed HTBI primers and preceded a second-round multiplex PCR. TCRdb re-called the multiplex PCR reads with MiXCR, one entry per CDR3 protein. The sample carries roughly 400,000 distinct CDR3 sequences, about a sixth recorded once. Sequences were obtained from peripheral blood. The receptors derive from an adult woman with stable Graves' hyperthyroidism.

This clonotype has at least ten counts. The J gene is TRBJ1-2, the V gene TRBV27; 9 bases fit TRBD1. Trimming took 10 bases from V and 4 from J; bases not matched to a gene: 7. Germline CDR1 is MNHEY and CDR2 is SMNVEV (reference sequence). This CDR3 has 13 residues. The CDR3 nucleotides read TGTGCCACCGGACAGGGGCAGCGCTATGGCTACACCTTC. Translation: CATGQGQRYGYTF.

The V and J genes are TRBV27 and TRBJ1-1, with a weak D call TRBD1 (5 bases). In germline, CDR1 is MNHEY, CDR2 SMNVEV (reference sequence). Trimming pared 4 bases from V and 0 bases from J, leaving 9 bases between. The CDR3 runs to 14 residues. CDR3 coding DNA: TGTGCCAGCAGTTCCTGGGACGTGAACACTGAAGCTTTCTTT. This encodes CASSSWDVNTEAFF.

This clonotype was seen repeatedly, ten times or more. V and J are TRBV20-1 and TRBJ2-7; no firm D call. This CDR3 is built from 16 residues. The germline CDR1 and CDR2 sequences are DFQATT and SNEGSKA (reference sequence). The V end lost 4 bases, the J end lost 1 base, and 20 bases lay between the germline ends. CDR3 residues: CSATFPHLRSSYEQYF. For the CDR3, the DNA is TGCAGTGCTACCTTCCCTCACCTAAGGTCTTCCTACGAGCAGTACTTC.

In its sample, this clonotype was seen many times. The chain carries TRBV5-1 and TRBJ2-7, with TRBD1 identical over 8 bases. The CDR3 has 20 residues. Germline V gene sequence: CDR1 SGHRS, CDR2 YFSETQ. Unmatched junction bases numbered 23, after V lost 2 bases and J lost 4 bases. DNA of the CDR3: TGCGCCAGCAGCTTCTCACCACAATTTGGAACAGGGGGAACTGGTTACGAGCAGTACTTC. It specifies CASSFSPQFGTGGTGYEQYF.

This clonotype appeared many times. The rearrangement joins TRBV7-2 to TRBJ1-6; D is undetermined. Germline V lookup: CDR1 SGHTA, CDR2 FQGNSA. V was clipped by 5 bases and J by 10 bases, with 18 bases between them. The CDR3 has 15 residues. CDR3 residues: CASSPEDWWESPLHF. CDR3 DNA: TGTGCCAGCAGCCCCGAAGATTGGTGGGAATCACCCCTCCACTTT.

The chain is built from TRBV19 and TRBJ2-5; 9 nucleotides agree with TRBD2. Losses at the gene ends were 6 bases for V and 0 bases for J; bases not matched to a gene: 5. The CDR3 runs 15 residues. Per germline, CDR1 LNHDA and CDR2 SQIVND (reference sequence). The CDR3, as DNA: TGTGCCAGTAGGGGCAGCGGGGGGAACCAAGAGACCCAGTACTTC. Translated: CASRGSGGNQETQYF. Together with reference TRBV19 and TRBJ2-5, the CDR3 gives the full variable domain: DGGITQSPKYLFRKEGQNVTLSCEQNLNHDAMYWYRQDPGQGLRLIYYSQIVNDFQKGDIAEGYSVSREKKESFPLTVTSAQKNPTAFYLCASRGSGGNQETQYFGPGTRLLVL.

This clonotype was counted ten times or more. CDR3 bases: TGCAGTGCTCTGACTAGCGCCGGCCCCTACGAGCAGTACTTC. Translation gives CSALTSAGPYEQYF. The rearrangement uses TRBV20-1 and TRBJ2-7, with TRBD2 identical over 8 bases. CDR3 length: 14 amino acids. The V and J ends lost 5 bases and 2 bases, in that order; junction bases with no gene match: 8. Germline CDR1 is DFQATT and CDR2 is SNEGSKA (reference sequence).

The rearrangement joins TRBV12-3 or TRBV12-4 to TRBJ2-7; 8 bases align to TRBD1. The CDR3 contains 14 residues. Losses at the gene ends were 10 bases for V and 1 base for J; bases not matched to a gene: 9. The CDR3 here is CAISRDRLSYEQYF. DNA for the CDR3: TGTGCCATCAGCAGGGACAGGCTATCCTACGAGCAGTACTTC.

This clonotype has a count of ten or more. The CDR3 nucleotides read TGTGCCAGCAGTACGGGCCATCCGGTTCCCTACGAGCAGTACTTC. Translating gives CASSTGHPVPYEQYF. The chain combines TRBV6-2 or TRBV6-3 with TRBJ2-7; D unclear. CDR3 size: 15 residues. Germline loops: CDR1 MNHEY, CDR2 SVGEGT. V gave up 5 bases and J gave up 2 bases, with 16 bases separating them.

There are a few counts of this clonotype. The chain couples TRBV4-3 to TRBJ2-5; TRBD2 is a possible D gene (6 bases). V was clipped by 5 bases and J by 4 bases, with 11 bases between them. Germline CDR1 is LGHNA and CDR2 is YSLEER. This CDR3 region has 13 residues. The CDR3 loop reads CASSIAVGETQYF. The CDR3 bases are TGCGCCAGCAGCATAGCGGTGGGAGAGACCCAGTACTTC.

This clonotype came up many times. The chain combines TRBV24-1 with TRBJ1-2; D not certain. V was cut by 4 bases and J by 4 bases, with 18 bases left in between. The CDR3 has 16 amino acids. Germline values: CDR1 KGHDR, CDR2 SFDVKD. CDR3 in amino acids: CATSDGDQESGYGYTF. DNA of the CDR3: TGTGCCACCAGTGACGGCGACCAGGAGAGTGGCTATGGCTACACCTTC.

This clonotype was detected many times. The chain uses TRBV12-3 or TRBV12-4 and TRBJ2-7; 8 nucleotides match TRBD1. J gave up 4 bases and V 5 bases, and 10 bases lay outside the gene matches. This CDR3 spans 15 amino acids. Here the CDR3 DNA reads TGTGCCAGCAGTCAGGGATACAGGGGGAGGTACGAGCAGTACTTC. Protein: CASSQGYRGRYEQYF.

This clonotype was picked up many times. The genes are TRBV27 and TRBJ1-2, with a possible D match to TRBD1 (5 bases). The CDR3 consists of 14 residues. V was shortened by 5 bases and J by 3 bases, with 13 bases between the two germline ends. The germline V gene has CDR1 MNHEY and CDR2 SMNVEV (reference sequence). The chain's CDR3 is CASSPAGQYYGYTF. The CDR3 nucleotides read TGTGCCAGCAGTCCGGCAGGGCAATACTATGGCTACACCTTC.

This clonotype was seen ten or more times. For the CDR3, the DNA is TGTGCCAGCAGTTTCGCAACAAACTATGGCTACACCTTC. Protein product: CASSFATNYGYTF. The chain is built from TRBV12-3 or TRBV12-4 and TRBJ1-2; D remains ambiguous. The length of the CDR3 is 13 residues. The V end was cut by 3 bases, the J end by 2 bases, with 7 bases between.

This clonotype was seen many times. This chain connects TRBV28 to TRBJ2-7; 7 positions agree with TRBD1. The V and J ends lost 5 bases and 6 bases, in that order; junction bases with no gene match: 16. Germline assignment: CDR1 MDHEN and CDR2 SYDVKM. The CDR3 has 16 amino acids. DNA for the CDR3: TGTGCCAGCAGTCGATCTCGGAGACAGGGATGGGTCGAGCAGTACTTC. Translation: CASSRSRRQGWVEQYF.

This clonotype was seen at least ten times. The chain recombines TRBV6-2 or TRBV6-3 with TRBJ2-3, with 8 bases that match TRBD2. V was pared by 2 bases and J by 6 bases, with 4 bases of the junction left unmatched. This CDR3 contains 14 residues. Per germline, CDR1 MNHEY and CDR2 SVGEGT. The CDR3 protein is CASSYVTSEDTQYF. CDR3 coding DNA: TGTGCCAGCAGTTACGTGACTAGCGAGGATACGCAGTATTTT.

At least ten counts were recorded for this clonotype. The chain has TRBV12-3 or TRBV12-4 and TRBJ2-2; 9 positions agree with TRBD2. V shed 4 bases, J shed 7 bases, and the junction held 13 bases outside the gene matches. The CDR3 length is 17 residues. The CDR3 sequence is CASSSRRLAVTGGELFF. CDR3 coding DNA: TGTGCCAGCAGTTCCCGAAGACTAGCGGTGACTGGCGGGGAGCTGTTTTTT.

This clonotype appeared many times. The rearrangement links TRBV7-9 to TRBJ2-5, with D perhaps assigned TRBD1 or TRBD2 (7 bases each). The CDR3 loop spans 14 amino acids. Trimming removed 4 bases from V and 4 bases from J, with 13 bases in between. Germline V lookup: CDR1 SEHNR, CDR2 FQNEAQ (reference sequence). CDR3 residues: CASSSDREGETQYF. The CDR3 DNA is TGTGCCAGCAGCTCCGACAGGGAGGGAGAGACCCAGTACTTC. Drawing the rest from reference TRBV7-9 and TRBJ2-5, the complete variable domain is DTGVSQNPRHKITKRGQNVTFRCDPISEHNRLYWYRQTLGQGPEFLTYFQNEAQLEKSRLLSDRFSAERPKGSFSTLEIQRTEQGDSAMYLCASSSDREGETQYFGPGTRLLVL.

In this sample, this clonotype turned up many times. The gene calls are TRBV2 and TRBJ1-2; D possibly corresponds to TRBD1 (5 bases). The germline V gene encodes CDR1 SNHLY and CDR2 FYNNEI. The CDR3 totals 16 residues. V was trimmed by 2 bases and J by 3 bases, leaving 16 bases between them. CDR3 nucleotides: TGTGCCAGCAGTGAACAGGTTGGGGGGACGGACTATGGCTACACCTTC. Residues: CASSEQVGGTDYGYTF.

This clonotype was seen repeatedly, ten times or more. The V call is TRBV20-1, the J call TRBJ1-1; no clear D gene. The germline V gene has CDR1 DFQATT and CDR2 SNEGSKA (reference sequence). Trimming cost V 1 base and J 3 bases, with 9 bases left between them. The CDR3 contains 13 residues. The CDR3 sequence is CSARGLLDTEAFF. CDR3 nucleotide sequence: TGCAGTGCTAGAGGACTGCTGGACACTGAAGCTTTCTTT.

The sample holds many counts of this clonotype. The chain has TRBV6-4 and TRBJ2-7, with D maybe TRBD1 (5 bases). Looked up from germline, CDR1 is MRHNA and CDR2 is SNTAGT. The length of the CDR3 is 14 residues. The germline V and J ends were trimmed by 6 bases and 3 bases, with 15 bases remaining between them. For the CDR3, the DNA is TGTGCCAGCAGGGACACAAACAATTACTACGAGCAGTACTTC. It translates to CASRDTNNYYEQYF.

This clonotype was observed a handful of times. At one end the junction does not follow the germline gene, possibly because of a read error. The V gene is TRBV2, the J gene TRBJ1-2; a possible D gene is TRBD1 (5 bases). Germline CDR1 SNHLY, CDR2 FYNNEI. CDR3 length: 10 residues. The CDR3 sequence: CASSEAGLDF. As DNA, the CDR3 is TGTGCCAGCAGTGAGGCGGGACTAGATTTC.

The table lists this clonotype with a few counts. This sequence joins TRBV15 and TRBJ2-1; weak D call: TRBD2 (6 bases). Germline V gene data show CDR1 as LNHNV and CDR2 as YYDKDF (reference sequence). V lost 0 bases and J 5 bases, leaving 17 bases between the germline ends. The CDR3 loop spans 17 amino acids. Here the CDR3 DNA reads TGTGCCACCAGCAGAGATCACCCGGGACTGCAGAACAATGAGCAGTTCTTC. Protein: CATSRDHPGLQNNEQFF.

This clonotype was recorded many times. Being one base from a much bigger clone, this may be a read error. This chain joins TRBV12-3 or TRBV12-4 and TRBJ2-7; the match to TRBD2 covers 7 bases. V dropped 5 bases and J dropped 6; count of bases not matched to a gene: 4. The CDR3 contains 12 residues. CDR3 DNA: TGTGCCAGCAGTCCACCGGGGGGCGAGCAGTACTTC. It is translated as CASSPPGGEQYF.

This clonotype has ten or more counts. The chain uses TRBV11-2 and TRBJ1-2; D gene unclear. This CDR3 has 14 amino acids. The V end lost 5 bases, the J end lost 1 base, and 11 bases lay between the germline ends. CDR1 is SGHAT and CDR2 is FQNNGV in the germline V gene. The CDR3 spells CASSPRDFNYGYTF. For the CDR3, the DNA is TGTGCCAGCAGCCCGAGGGATTTTAACTATGGCTACACCTTC.

There are many counts of this clonotype. The rearrangement uses TRBV12-5 and TRBJ2-6; 9 bases fit TRBD1. V trimming: 0 bases; J trimming: 4 bases; junction bases outside the gene matches: 13. CDR1 is LGHNT, CDR2 FRNRAP, per germline. The CDR3 is 20 amino acids. The CDR3 sequence is CASGLVPVLQGAHGANVLTF. CDR3 bases: TGTGCTAGTGGTTTGGTCCCGGTACTACAGGGGGCGCACGGGGCCAACGTCCTGACTTTC.

This clonotype was seen at least ten times. A read error is likely, as this CDR3 ends without the conserved phenylalanine or tryptophan. The chain has TRBV4-1 and TRBJ1-2, with D possibly being TRBD1 (6 bases). This CDR3 has 17 amino acids. The germline V gene has CDR1 MGHRA and CDR2 YSYEKL. The germline V and J ends were trimmed by 0 bases and 1 base, with 15 bases remaining between them. CDR3 coding DNA: TGCGCCAGCAGCCAAGATAGCCAGGGGACCAATAACTATGGCTACACCTCC. Its translation: CASSQDSQGTNNYGYTS.

Only a few counts were recorded for this clonotype. This rearrangement joins TRBV19 to TRBJ2-5, with 9 bases aligning to TRBD1. Germline loops: CDR1 LNHDA, CDR2 SQIVND (reference sequence). The V gene end was trimmed by 3 bases and the J gene end by 3 bases; junction bases not matched to a gene: 2. This CDR3 is built from 14 residues. The CDR3 spells CASSMGQGKETQYF. In DNA, the CDR3 is TGTGCCAGTAGTATGGGACAGGGCAAAGAGACCCAGTACTTC.

This clonotype was picked up many times. The chain combines TRBV20-1 with TRBJ2-7; D call uncertain. Germline V gene sequence: CDR1 DFQATT, CDR2 SNEGSKA (reference sequence). There are 11 residues in the CDR3. Trimming stripped 0 bases from V and 7 bases from J, with 7 bases between. The CDR3 loop is CSARDRAEQYF. CDR3 coding DNA: TGCAGTGCTAGAGATCGAGCAGAGCAGTACTTC.

This clonotype was seen many times. The CDR3 DNA reads as TGTGCCAGCTCACCACAACAGGGGGCTAATTCACCCCTCCACTTT. Translating gives CASSPQQGANSPLHF. This sequence joins TRBV18 and TRBJ1-6, with 9 bases identical to TRBD1. The J segment lost 6 bases and the V segment lost 1 base, leaving 1 base of the junction unmatched. From germline, CDR1 is KGHSH and CDR2 LQKENI. CDR3 length: 15 residues.

This clonotype was observed at least ten times. V is TRBV29-1 and J is TRBJ1-1; 9 nucleotides agree with TRBD1. This CDR3 is built from 13 residues. Germline V gene sequence: CDR1 SQVTM, CDR2 ANQGSEA. V shed 7 bases and J 0 bases; nucleotides not matched to a gene: 3. The CDR3: CSADRGLNTEAFF. In DNA, the CDR3 is TGCAGCGCGGACAGGGGCTTGAACACTGAAGCTTTCTTT.

This clonotype was observed many times. The DNA of the CDR3 is TGTGCCAGCAGCTTAACGTACGCAGATACGCAGTATTTT. Translated, it gives CASSLTYADTQYF. The J gene is TRBJ2-3, the V gene TRBV7-3; the D is unclear. V was cut by 0 bases and J by 4 bases, with 5 bases left in between. This CDR3 contains 13 residues. In germline, CDR1 is SGHTA, CDR2 FQGTGA.